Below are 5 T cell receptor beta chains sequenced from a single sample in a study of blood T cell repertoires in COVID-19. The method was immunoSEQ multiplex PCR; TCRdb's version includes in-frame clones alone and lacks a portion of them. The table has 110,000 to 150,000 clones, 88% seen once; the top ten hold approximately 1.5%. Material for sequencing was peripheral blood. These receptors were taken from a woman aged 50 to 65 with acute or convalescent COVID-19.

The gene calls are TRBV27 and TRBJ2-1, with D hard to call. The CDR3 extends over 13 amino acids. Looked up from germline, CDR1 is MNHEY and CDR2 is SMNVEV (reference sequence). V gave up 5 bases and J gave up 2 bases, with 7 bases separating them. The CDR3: CASSPLPYNEQFF. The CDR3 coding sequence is TGTGCCAGCAGTCCCCTACCCTACAATGAGCAGTTCTTC.

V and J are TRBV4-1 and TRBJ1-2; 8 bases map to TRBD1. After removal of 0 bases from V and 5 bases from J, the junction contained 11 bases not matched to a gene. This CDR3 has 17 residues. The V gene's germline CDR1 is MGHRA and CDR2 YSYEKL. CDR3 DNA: TGCGCCAGCAGCCAAGAAGCTTCAACAGGGGGAAAATATGGCTACACCTTC. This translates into CASSQEASTGGKYGYTF.

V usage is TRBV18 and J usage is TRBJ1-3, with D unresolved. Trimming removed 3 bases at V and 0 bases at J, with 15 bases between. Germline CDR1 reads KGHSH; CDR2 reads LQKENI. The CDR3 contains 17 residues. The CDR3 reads CASSPPSQRISGNTIYF. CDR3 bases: TGTGCCAGCTCACCCCCATCCCAGCGAATCTCTGGAAACACCATATATTTT.

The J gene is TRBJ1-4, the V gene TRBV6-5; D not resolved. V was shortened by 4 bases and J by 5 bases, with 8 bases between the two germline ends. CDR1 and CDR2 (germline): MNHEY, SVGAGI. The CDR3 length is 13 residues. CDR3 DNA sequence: TGTGCCAGCAGTTTCAAATCAAATGAAAAACTGTTTTTT. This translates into CASSFKSNEKLFF.

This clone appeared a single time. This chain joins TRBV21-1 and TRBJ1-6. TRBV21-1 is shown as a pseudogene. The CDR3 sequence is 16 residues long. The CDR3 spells CASSNQLTGYNSPLHF. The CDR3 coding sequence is TGTGCCAGCAGCAACCAGTTGACCGGGTATAATTCACCCCTCCACTTT.